The rows below give T cell receptor beta chains drawn from one sample of a study of cytomegalovirus exposure and HLA in healthy donors. Profiled with immunoSEQ multiplex PCR; TCRdb holds only in-frame clones, not every one. Found here are tens of thousands of clones, about 66% of them singletons; the top ten hold 4.9%. The specimen sequenced was PBMCs. The receptor source for this set is a man in his 60s in good health and CMV-seropositive. CDR3s include the opening cysteine and the closing phenylalanine or tryptophan. Each record gives: clone size, D gene, J gene, V gene, CDR3 DNA, CDR3 protein. A D gene is named only where the DNA matches it firmly. Clone size is stated in some rows and not others, as once, few, many or a class when expanded.

. TRBD2 TRBJ2-7 TRBV11-1 TGTGCCAGCAGCTCCGGGACTAGCGGATACGAGCAGTACTTC CASSSGTSGYEQYF
. TRBD2 TRBJ2-7 TRBV23-1 TGCGCCAGCAGGGGGGGGGAGCAGTACTTC CASRGGEQYF
. TRBD2 TRBJ2-3 TRBV4-3 TGCGCCAGCAGCCAAGTAATAGCGGGGGGCCTTGCCACAGATACGCAGTATTTT CASSQVIAGGLATDTQYF
. TRBD2 TRBJ2-5 TRBV29-1 TGCAGCGTTGATGGGACTATACAAGAGACCCAGTACTTC CSVDGTIQETQYF
few TRBD2 TRBJ2-3 TRBV15 TGTGCCACCAGCAGGGCGCCTCAGCGGGGGGCAGATACGCAGTATTTT CATSRAPQRGADTQYF
. . TRBJ2-7 TRBV4-3 TGCGCCAGCAGCCAAGCCCCGTTGAGCTCCTACGGGCAGTACTTC CASSQAPLSSYGQYF
. . TRBJ2-7 TRBV7-2 TGTGCCAGCAGCTCCCTCAGGGGCTACGAGCAGTACTTC CASSSLRGYEQYF
. . TRBJ1-1 TRBV20-1 TGCAGTGCCTACAGGACAGCGGCGGCTTTCTTT CSAYRTAAAFF
. . TRBJ2-2 TRBV7-9 TGTGCCAGCAGCTTAGCGGGACTCGACGGGGAGCTGTTTTTT CASSLAGLDGELFF
. . TRBJ1-2 TRBV28 TGTGCTAGCAACTTCGGAGCTAACTATGGCTACACCTTC CASNFGANYGYTF
. . TRBJ2-3 TRBV27 TGTGCCAGCAGAATCTCTGGAGCCTATATGACAGATACGCAGTATTTT CASRISGAYMTDTQYF
. . TRBJ2-5 TRBV7-9 TGTGCCAGCAGTACAGGGTTGATGAGAGAGACCCAGTACTTC CASSTGLMRETQYF
once . TRBJ1-4 TRBV29-1 TGCAGCGCTAATCAGGCAACTAATGAAAAACTGTTTTTT CSANQATNEKLFF
. TRBD1 TRBJ1-2 TRBV7-9 TGTGCCAGCAGCCCGACAGGGAACTATGGCTACACCTTC CASSPTGNYGYTF
. TRBD1 TRBJ1-1 TRBV10-3 TGTGCCATCAGCCCGGAAAGGGGGCGGACTGAAGCTTTCTTT CAISPERGRTEAFF
. . TRBJ1-2 TRBV14 TGTGCCAGCAGCCAAGATCTAGTAGGAGGCTACACCTTC CASSQDLVGGYTF
. . TRBJ2-2 TRBV4-1 TGCGCCAGCAGCGCCTCGGGACAAACCCTGAACACCGGGGAGCTGTTTTTT CASSASGQTLNTGELFF
. TRBD1 TRBJ2-5 TRBV30 TGTGCCTGGAAGGCAGGGGGAGAGACCCAGTACTTC CAWKAGGETQYF
. . TRBJ1-1 TRBV11-2 TGTGCCAGCAGCAAAGGAATTCACAGGGAGGCTTTCTTT CASSKGIHREAFF
few . TRBJ2-3 TRBV2 TGTGCCAGCACTGGCGGAGGGGGCAACACAGATACGCAGTATTTT CASTGGGGNTDTQYF
. TRBD1 TRBJ1-2 TRBV7-2 TGTGCCAGCTCGGGCAGGGGGTATGGCTACACCTTC CASSGRGYGYTF
. . TRBJ2-7 TRBV10-1 TGCGCCAGCAGTGAGTCGACTCGCGGGTGGCAGTACTTC CASSESTRGWQYF
. . TRBJ2-2 TRBV6-5 TGTGCCAGCGCTTTTAGAACCGGGGAGCTGTTTTTT CASAFRTGELFF
. TRBD1 TRBJ2-5 TRBV7-9 TGTGCCAGCAGCCCTGCCCGGGACAGGTTTGTAGAGACCCAGTACTTC CASSPARDRFVETQYF
. . TRBJ2-1 TRBV27 TGTGCCAGCAGTCCAGACTACAATGAGCAGTTCTTC CASSPDYNEQFF
. TRBD1 TRBJ1-2 TRBV28 TGTGCCAGCAGAACGGGACAGGGGGACTATGGCTACACCTTC CASRTGQGDYGYTF
. . TRBJ2-2 TRBV7-9 TGTGCCAGCAGCTTAGTAGCACGCACCGGGGAGCTGTTTTTT CASSLVARTGELFF
. TRBD1 TRBJ2-7 TRBV2 TGTGCCAGCAACCAACAGGGGGACACCTCCTACGAGCAGTACTTC CASNQQGDTSYEQYF
. TRBD2 TRBJ2-7 TRBV5-1 TGCGCCAGCAGCCCGACTAGCGGGGGCTACGAGCAGTACTTC CASSPTSGGYEQYF
. TRBD1 TRBJ2-7 TRBV19 TGTGCCAGTAGTATATACGGGACAGCCTACGAGCAGTACTTC CASSIYGTAYEQYF
. . TRBJ1-1 TRBV7-3 TGTGCCAGCAGCTTAACCGGGGAATACAGCACTGAAGCTTTCTTT CASSLTGEYSTEAFF
. . TRBJ2-3 TRBV10-2 TGCGCCAGCAGTGAGAACAGGGCTACGCAGTATTTT CASSENRATQYF
. TRBD1 TRBJ1-2 TRBV18 TGTGCCAGCTCACTTACAGGGGACTATGGCTACACCTTC CASSLTGDYGYTF
once . TRBJ1-6 TRBV11-2 TGTGCCAGCAGCCCTGGAGGGGTCCTGTCCTATAATTCACCCCTCCACTTT CASSPGGVLSYNSPLHF
. TRBD2 TRBJ2-1 TRBV13 TGTGCCAGCAGCTCTAGGGGCGGGGGGGCCCACAATGAGCAGTTCTTC CASSSRGGGAHNEQFF
. TRBD1 TRBJ1-6 TRBV7-9 TGTTCCAGCAGCCCTCCGGGACAGGGGAATTCACCCCTCCACTTT CSSSPPGQGNSPLHF
. . TRBJ1-1 TRBV19 TGTGCCAGTAGGCAGGTCAGGAACACTGAAGCTTTCTTT CASRQVRNTEAFF
once . TRBJ2-3 TRBV5-4 TGTGCCAGCAGCTTGGGGTCTGCGGGGTTCACAGATACGCAGTATTTT CASSLGSAGFTDTQYF
. . TRBJ2-7 TRBV6-1 TGTGCCAGCAGCGAAACAGGGTACCGAATCTCCTACGAGCAGTACTTC CASSETGYRISYEQYF
. . TRBJ1-3 TRBV28 TGTGCCAGCTGGGGGGTTCCTGGAAACACCATATATTTT CASWGVPGNTIYF
. . TRBJ2-2 TRBV4-3 TGCGCCAGCAGCCAAGATCCGAGAACCGGGGAGCTGTTTTTT CASSQDPRTGELFF
. TRBD1 TRBJ1-5 TRBV28 TGTGCCAGCAGCTCTCAGGGGGACGATCAGCCCCAGCATTTT CASSSQGDDQPQHF
. . TRBJ2-3 TRBV11-3 TGTGCCAGCAGCCAGGTCCCAGATACGCAGTATTTT CASSQVPDTQYF
. . TRBJ1-4 TRBV11-2 TGTGCCAGCAGCTTAGAGATTCGGGCGGGGGCAAGGGAAAAACTGTTTTTT CASSLEIRAGAREKLFF
few TRBD2 TRBJ2-4 TRBV30 TGTGCCTGGAGTGGAGTAGTAGCGGGAGTGGCCAAAAACATTCAGTACTTC CAWSGVVAGVAKNIQYF
. . TRBJ1-5 TRBV19 TGTGCCAGTAGTATCGCAGGAGGTCAGCCCCAGCATTTT CASSIAGGQPQHF
. TRBD1 TRBJ2-3 TRBV6-6 TGTGCCAGCATCTACGGAGTTCGACAGGGGAAGTACACTGGCGCTTTT CASIYGVRQGKYTGAF
few . TRBJ2-2 TRBV4-1 TGCGCCAGCAGCCCCGGGTCTTTAGGGGTGGGGACCGGGGAGCTGTTTTTT CASSPGSLGVGTGELFF
. TRBD1 TRBJ1-4 TRBV10-3 TGTGCCATCAGTGAGTCGGGGCCTCAGGGGGGAAAACTGTTTTTT CAISESGPQGGKLFF
. . TRBJ2-5 TRBV7-9 TGTGCCAGCAGCATAAATGGCGGGGTAGGGAAGACCCAGTACTTC CASSINGGVGKTQYF